Below, 9 T cell receptor beta chains from the same sample are listed, as sequenced in a study of shared clonotypes between healthy human individuals. Clones were read by immunoSEQ multiplex PCR, and TCRdb kept only the in-frame ones, dropping some. This table holds about 520,000 clones, 95% to 96% found once. Sequenced material: naive CD4+ T cells sorted from blood. Specified subset: CD45RA+ positively selected. These receptors came from a woman in her twenties or thirties in good health.

The V gene is TRBV29-1, the J gene TRBJ2-7; 12 bases are a match to TRBD2. From germline, CDR1 is SQVTM and CDR2 ANQGSEA. The CDR3 sequence is 14 residues long. V shed 4 bases and J 0 bases; nucleotides not matched to a gene: 1. CDR3 sequence reads: CSVGTSGNSYEQYF. Here the CDR3 DNA reads TGCAGCGTTGGGACTAGCGGGAACTCCTACGAGCAGTACTTC.

The chain recombines TRBV28 with TRBJ1-5; 8 bases are shared with TRBD1. This CDR3 has 13 amino acids. Germline trimming cut 5 bases from V and 6 bases from J; bases unmatched to any gene: 3. Germline assignment: CDR1 MDHEN and CDR2 SYDVKM. The CDR3 sequence: CASSPDRGQPQHF. The CDR3 bases are TGTGCCAGCAGTCCTGACAGGGGTCAGCCCCAGCATTTT.

The chain joins TRBV7-9 to TRBJ2-5; D gene ambiguous. With 6 bases removed from V and 5 bases from J, the gap between germline ends came to 13 bases. The CDR3 extends over 13 amino acids. Looked up from germline, CDR1 is SEHNR and CDR2 is FQNEAQ (reference sequence). The CDR3 sequence: CASRSSGRETQYF. The CDR3 DNA sequence: TGTGCCAGCAGATCGTCCGGCCGGGAGACCCAGTACTTC.

This chain links TRBV14 with TRBJ2-5, with TRBD1 matching over 7 bases. The germline V gene encodes CDR1 SGHDN and CDR2 FVKESK. The V segment lost 1 base and the J segment 4 bases; nucleotides outside the gene matches: 12. This CDR3 is built from 17 residues. The CDR3 spells CASSQGSLTGVGETQYF. CDR3 DNA sequence: TGTGCCAGCAGCCAAGGAAGTTTAACAGGGGTTGGAGAGACCCAGTACTTC.

The table lists this clone with a count of one. The rearrangement uses TRBV7-9 and TRBJ2-5; D is uncertain. Germline V gene data show CDR1 as SEHNR and CDR2 as FQNEAQ (reference sequence). This CDR3 has 14 amino acids. V was clipped by 7 bases and J by 2 bases, with 14 bases between them. The DNA for the CDR3 is TGTGCCAGCAATCAGCGTTCGGTTCAAGAGACCCAGTACTTC. It specifies CASNQRSVQETQYF.

J is TRBJ2-3 and V is TRBV7-9, with 7 bases lining up with TRBD1. Germline CDR1 and CDR2: SEHNR and FQNEAQ (reference sequence). V lost 3 bases to trimming and J lost 1 base; unmatched junction nucleotides: 4. CDR3 length: 15 residues. In DNA, the CDR3 is TGTGCCAGCAGCTTTACAGGGGCCGGCACAGATACGCAGTATTTT. This encodes CASSFTGAGTDTQYF.

This chain joins TRBV20-1 and TRBJ2-5; D remains unclear. Germline V gene lookup returns CDR1 DFQATT and CDR2 SNEGSKA (reference sequence). The CDR3 contains 11 residues. The CDR3: CSAPTGETQYF. CDR3 DNA: TGCAGCGCTCCTACCGGAGAGACCCAGTACTTC.

This chain connects TRBV4-1 to TRBJ2-6; D is possibly TRBD2 (5 bases). CDR1 is MGHRA, CDR2 YSYEKL, per germline. V shed 9 bases and J shed 0 bases, with 15 bases lying between them. CDR3 length: 16 residues. DNA for the CDR3: TGCGCCAGTGGGTGGGGAGAAAACTCTGGGGCCAACGTCCTGACTTTC. This gives the protein CASGWGENSGANVLTF.

The chain employs TRBV7-2 and TRBJ2-3; maybe TRBD2 (5 bases). Germline-derived CDR1 and CDR2 are SGHTA and FQGNSA. The CDR3 consists of 15 residues. V lost 1 base and J lost 6, with 14 bases in between. The CDR3, as DNA: TGTGCCAGCAGCTTAGTATGGCTAGCAAGCGATACGCAGTATTTT. Amino acids: CASSLVWLASDTQYF.